This T cell receptor beta chain was sequenced in a study of control samples from healthy donors and cancer patients. The length of the CDR3 is 14 residues. After removal of 5 bases from V and 4 bases from J, the junction contained 5 bases not matched to a gene. Germline V gene sequence: CDR1 KGHDR, CDR2 SFDVKD. The assay was immunoSEQ multiplex PCR, and TCRdb's table has in-frame clones only and misses some. The data contain approximately 120,000 clones, 85% to 90% of them singletons. The chain joins TRBV24-1 to TRBJ2-5; TRBD2 matches 8 bases. The sequencing sample was made of blood. The TCR was taken from a woman in her forties or fifties in good health. The CDR3 coding sequence is TGTGCCACCAGTGCGTCGGGAGGGGGAGAGACCCAGTACTTC. This encodes CATSASGGGETQYF.